This T cell receptor (beta chain) stems from a study of PD-1 blockade in classical Hodgkin lymphoma. The wider study: Patients got intravenous nivolumab 3 mg/kg every 2 weeks. Study outcomes and limitations: By cycle point C4D1, TCR diversity had risen significantly in CD4+ cells (but not CD8+ cells).

The length of the CDR3 is 13 residues. Germline values: CDR1 SEHNR, CDR2 FQNEAQ (reference sequence). The V gene lost 4 bases and the J gene lost 4 bases, with 10 bases spanning the gap. In the case of this clone: Antigen unknown.

The protocol was immunoSEQ multiplex PCR, while the TCRdb copy is restricted to in-frame clones and leaves out a portion. This sample has tens of thousands of clones, with over 75% found just once. Specified time point: cycle 4 day 1 (C4D1), after more than five weeks of nivolumab. Every patient had relapsed following autologous stem cell transplantation, and cohorts differed in brentuximab vedotin exposure. Classifying best responses yielded complete response, partial response or progressive disease. The material was peripheral blood mononuclear cells (PBMCs), obtained before the fourth cycle of nivolumab. The V and J genes are TRBV7-9 and TRBJ1-2; D might be TRBD1 (6 bases). This TCR was recovered from a human donor with classical Hodgkin lymphoma. The CDR3 here is CASSSQGVYGYTF. In DNA form, the CDR3 reads TGTGCCAGCAGCTCACAGGGAGTCTATGGCTACACCTTC. Full variable domain (outside the CDR3, taken from reference TRBV7-9 and TRBJ1-2): DTGVSQNPRHKITKRGQNVTFRCDPISEHNRLYWYRQTLGQGPEFLTYFQNEAQLEKSRLLSDRFSAERPKGSFSTLEIQRTEQGDSAMYLCASSSQGVYGYTFGSGTRLTVV.